This is a list of T cell receptor beta chains from one sample in a study of blood T cell repertoires in COVID-19. Clones were sequenced by immunoSEQ multiplex PCR, and TCRdb holds only the in-frame ones, with some missing. The profile shows 35,000 to 45,000 clones, roughly nine tenths of them singletons. Sequenced material: peripheral blood. Receptors were obtained from a human donor in a cohort sampled during active COVID-19. Each CDR3 is given with its conserved first and last residue. A D gene is named only where the DNA matches it firmly. Size tells how often a clone was seen (once, few, many) or the class of an expanded clone, and some rows leave it out.

V,D,size,J,DNA,CDR3
TRBV27,TRBD1,-,TRBJ2-7,TGTGCCAGCAGTTTCCTGGGACAGGGCGAGCAGTACTTC,CASSFLGQGEQYF
TRBV29-1,-,once,TRBJ1-3,TGCAGCGTTGAAACCCAGGGTCCTGGAAACACCATATATTTT,CSVETQGPGNTIYF
TRBV7-6,TRBD2,-,TRBJ2-5,TGTGCCAGCACCCCCTTCCACTCCCGGCGGGGGACTCAAGAGACCCAGTACTTC,CASTPFHSRRGTQETQYF
TRBV19,-,-,TRBJ2-2,TGTGCCAGTAGTAACAGGGAGATAGGCGGGGAGCTGTTTTTT,CASSNREIGGELFF
TRBV5-1,TRBD1,-,TRBJ2-2,TGCGCCAGCAGCTTGGAGGCAGGGGGCTCCGGGGAGCTGTTTTTT,CASSLEAGGSGELFF
TRBV3-1/TRBV3-2,-,-,TRBJ1-5,TGTGCCAGCAGCCAAGAGGGGGGTGGTCAGCCCCAGCATTTT,CASSQEGGGQPQHF
TRBV19,-,-,TRBJ1-1,TGTGCCAGTAAGGGGGGGACGGCGAACACTGAAGCTTTCTTT,CASKGGTANTEAFF
TRBV7-9,-,-,TRBJ2-2,TGTGTCGCCGCGGAGCGGGCCTACACCGGGGAGCTGTTTTTT,CVAAERAYTGELFF
TRBV18,TRBD2,-,TRBJ2-3,TGTGCCAGCTCACCGGGACTAGCGGGAGGCACAGATACGCAGTATTTT,CASSPGLAGGTDTQYF
TRBV7-2,TRBD2,-,TRBJ2-1,TGTGCCAGCAGCTCCGGACTAGCAGAGAATGAGCAGTTCTTC,CASSSGLAENEQFF
TRBV4-1,-,-,TRBJ1-2,TGCGCCAGCAGCCAAGATTCGGAATTCAGGGCACCCTATGGCTACACCTTC,CASSQDSEFRAPYGYTF
TRBV6-5,-,-,TRBJ2-7,TGTGCCAGCAGTCCCCGCAGGGGAGCCTACGAGCAGTACTTC,CASSPRRGAYEQYF
TRBV7-2,-,-,TRBJ2-3,TGTGCCAGCAGCTTAGGTGACTCGCTCACGAATACGCAGTATTTT,CASSLGDSLTNTQYF
TRBV4-1,-,-,TRBJ2-1,TGCGCCAGCAGCCAAGGGCAGGGCAGCTACAATGAGCAGTTCTTC,CASSQGQGSYNEQFF